This T cell receptor (beta chain) was identified during a study of cytomegalovirus exposure and HLA in healthy donors. V lost 0 bases to trimming and J lost 1 base, with 10 bases between them. Germline V gives CDR1 LNHDA, CDR2 SQIVND (reference sequence). This CDR3 region has 15 residues. Study conclusions and caveats: Association of 17,000 or so TCR beta sequences with HLA alleles was found at 0.05 false discovery rate in a later analysis. Cytomegalovirus status was reportedly diagnosed by the classifier with high specificity and sensitivity.

The PCR used 60 Vbeta and 13 Jbeta primers. Some clones are missing from TCRdb's copy, which holds only in-frame ones; the method was immunoSEQ multiplex PCR. This sample yields roughly 150,000 clones, of which roughly 73% are seen a single time; about 11% belongs to the top ten. The table lists this clone with a count of one. The target antigen is unknown. The sequencing sample was made of PBMCs. The receptor's source is a man aged 18 to 30 in good health and CMV-seropositive. This chain joins TRBV19 and TRBJ2-7; D not certain. The CDR3 loop is CASSIDGIPSYEQYF. The CDR3 coding sequence is TGTGCCAGTAGTATAGATGGCATCCCTTCCTACGAGCAGTACTTC.